The next 5 T cell receptor beta chains were all read from a single sample in a study of blood T cell repertoires in COVID-19. Sequenced by immunoSEQ multiplex PCR; TCRdb stores in-frame clones only, minus some. The table records 100,000 to 120,000 clones, roughly 80% of them present only once. The source material was peripheral blood. These receptors all come from a woman of 80 years or more with acute or convalescent COVID-19.

This chain uses TRBV7-2 with TRBJ2-1; 8 nucleotides align to TRBD2. Germline values: CDR1 SGHTA, CDR2 FQGNSA. The CDR3 is 18 amino acids. V dropped 5 bases and J dropped 5; count of bases not matched to a gene: 17. CDR3 sequence (DNA): TGTGCCAGCAGCCCAGGAGCGGGAGTCGCCCCCGACAACAATGAGCAGTTCTTC. Protein: CASSPGAGVAPDNNEQFF.

This clone was counted once. This chain uses TRBV10-2 with TRBJ1-1; possibly TRBD1 for D (5 bases). This CDR3 has 13 residues. CDR1 and CDR2 from the germline V gene are WSHSY and SAAADI. Deletions cut 7 bases from V and 4 bases from J, with 13 bases between. This chain's CDR3 is CASTAGLSTEAFF. The DNA of the CDR3 is TGCGCCAGCACCGCGGGGCTTAGCACTGAAGCTTTCTTT.

The V gene is TRBV5-5, the J gene TRBJ2-2; possibly TRBD2 for D (5 bases). V dropped 4 bases and J dropped 0 bases, with 10 bases sitting between them. Per germline, CDR1 SGHKS and CDR2 YYEKEE (reference sequence). The CDR3 runs 15 residues. The CDR3 sequence is CASSHSGSNTGELFF. In DNA, the CDR3 is TGTGCCAGCAGCCACTCGGGGTCGAACACCGGGGAGCTGTTTTTT. Full variable domain (missing parts from reference TRBV5-5 and TRBJ2-2): DAGVTQSPTHLIKTRGQQVTLRCSPISGHKSVSWYQQVLGQGPQFIFQYYEKEERGRGNFPDRFSARQFPNYSSELNVNALLLGDSALYLCASSHSGSNTGELFFGEGSRLTVL.

As to this clone: The same CDR3 is also encoded by other DNA sequences in this sample. The V call is TRBV30, the J call TRBJ2-2, with a possible D match to TRBD1 (6 bases). V was clipped by 0 bases and J by 4 bases, with 6 bases between them. Germline values: CDR1 GTSNPN, CDR2 SVGIG (reference sequence). There are 13 residues in the CDR3. Here the CDR3 reads CAWSVQGTGELFF. The CDR3 nucleotides are TGTGCCTGGAGTGTACAGGGCACCGGGGAGCTGTTTTTT.

The genes are TRBV4-3 and TRBJ1-2; D is uncertain. There are 12 residues in the CDR3. Per germline, CDR1 LGHNA and CDR2 YSLEER. Trimming pared 3 bases from V and 7 bases from J, leaving 9 bases between. The CDR3 DNA is TGCGCCAGCAGCCAGAGAAATACTGGCTACACCTTC. Amino acid sequence: CASSQRNTGYTF.